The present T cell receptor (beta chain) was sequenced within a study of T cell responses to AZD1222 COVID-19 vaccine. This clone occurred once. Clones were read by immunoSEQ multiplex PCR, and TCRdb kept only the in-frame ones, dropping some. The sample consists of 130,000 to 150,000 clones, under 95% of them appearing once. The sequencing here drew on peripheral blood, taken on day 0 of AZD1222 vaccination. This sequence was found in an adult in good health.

CDR3 bases: TGTGCCAGCAGTTTCCGGGGGACGGGCACTGAAGCTTTCTTT. This gives the protein CASSFRGTGTEAFF. The chain joins TRBV27 to TRBJ1-1; possible D gene TRBD1, 5 bases. CDR3 length: 14 residues. CDR1 is MNHEY, CDR2 SMNVEV, per germline (reference sequence). The V end lost 3 bases, the J end lost 4 bases, and 12 bases lay between the germline ends.